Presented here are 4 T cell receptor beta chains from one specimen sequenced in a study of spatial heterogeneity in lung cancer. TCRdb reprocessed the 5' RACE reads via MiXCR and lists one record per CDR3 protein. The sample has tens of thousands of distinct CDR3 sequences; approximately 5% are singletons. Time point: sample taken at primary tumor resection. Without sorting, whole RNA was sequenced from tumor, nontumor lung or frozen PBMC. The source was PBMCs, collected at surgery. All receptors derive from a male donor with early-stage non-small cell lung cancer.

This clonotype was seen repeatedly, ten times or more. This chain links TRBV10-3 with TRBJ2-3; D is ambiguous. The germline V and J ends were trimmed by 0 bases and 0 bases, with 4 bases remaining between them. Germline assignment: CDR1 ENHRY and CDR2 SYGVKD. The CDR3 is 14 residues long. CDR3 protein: CAISESISTDTQYF. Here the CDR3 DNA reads TGTGCCATCAGTGAGTCGATAAGCACAGATACGCAGTATTTT.

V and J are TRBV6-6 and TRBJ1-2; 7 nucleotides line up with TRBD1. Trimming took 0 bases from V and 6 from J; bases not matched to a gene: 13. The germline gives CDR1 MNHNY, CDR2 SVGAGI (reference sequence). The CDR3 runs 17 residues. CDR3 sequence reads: CASSYSRLVTGTDGYTF. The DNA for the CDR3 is TGTGCCAGCAGTTACTCTCGGCTCGTTACCGGGACAGATGGCTACACCTTC.

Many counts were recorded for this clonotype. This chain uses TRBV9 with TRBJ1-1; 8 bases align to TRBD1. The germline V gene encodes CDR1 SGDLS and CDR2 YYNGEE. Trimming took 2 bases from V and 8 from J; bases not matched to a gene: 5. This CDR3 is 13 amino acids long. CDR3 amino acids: CASSVGTGSEAFF. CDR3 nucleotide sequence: TGTGCCAGCAGCGTCGGGACAGGAAGCGAAGCTTTCTTT.

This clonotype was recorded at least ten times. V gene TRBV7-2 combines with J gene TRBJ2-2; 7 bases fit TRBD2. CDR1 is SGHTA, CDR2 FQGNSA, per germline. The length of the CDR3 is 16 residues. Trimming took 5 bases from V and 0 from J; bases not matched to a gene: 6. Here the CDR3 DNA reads TGTGCCAGCAGCCCCGGACTAGGTTCGAACACCGGGGAGCTGTTTTTT. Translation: CASSPGLGSNTGELFF.